Included here is one TCR beta chain sequence, with context. Germline CDR1 MNHEY, CDR2 SMNVEV (reference sequence). This CDR3 has 14 amino acids. Trimming stripped 2 bases from V and 0 bases from J, with 7 bases between. Donors were grouped by their self-reported clinical history. What the recovered Cohort 3 donors had was two negative PCRs, clearance, or symptom resolution. This sample is part of a study of blood T cell repertoires in COVID-19. Looking at the study overall: Collection of acute and convalescent COVID-19 samples took place in the United States, Italy and Spain.

As handled by the study authors: Cell counts per sample came from amplifying reference gene primers. Sequencing used immunoSEQ multiplex PCR; TCRdb keeps in-frame clones, though not all of them. The V and J calls and clone size come from that table; D and trimming were worked out from the DNA. The sample lists 400,000 or so clones, 80% to 90% seen once, with 1.1% in the top ten. This receptor was identified in a man aged 30 to 39 who had recovered from COVID-19. The sequencing sample was made of PBMCs or T cells enriched from blood (not recorded which). The J gene is TRBJ1-1, the V gene TRBV27, with D unresolved. CDR3 residues: CASSLTRLNTEAFF. The CDR3 nucleotides read TGTGCCAGCAGTTTAACACGATTGAACACTGAAGCTTTCTTT.